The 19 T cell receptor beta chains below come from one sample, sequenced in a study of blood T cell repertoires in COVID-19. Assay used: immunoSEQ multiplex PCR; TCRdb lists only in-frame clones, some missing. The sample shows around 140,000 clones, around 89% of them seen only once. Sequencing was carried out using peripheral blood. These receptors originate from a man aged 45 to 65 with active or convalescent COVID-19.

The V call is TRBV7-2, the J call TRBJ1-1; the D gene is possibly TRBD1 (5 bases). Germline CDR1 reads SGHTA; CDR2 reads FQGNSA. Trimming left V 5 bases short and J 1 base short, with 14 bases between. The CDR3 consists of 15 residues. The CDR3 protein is CASSGQGWENTEAFF. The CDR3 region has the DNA TGTGCCAGCAGCGGGCAGGGATGGGAGAACACTGAAGCTTTCTTT.

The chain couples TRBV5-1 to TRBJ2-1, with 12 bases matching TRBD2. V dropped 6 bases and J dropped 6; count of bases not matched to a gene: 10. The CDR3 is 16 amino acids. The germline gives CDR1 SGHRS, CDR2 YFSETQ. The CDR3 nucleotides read TGCGCCAGCAACACGGGAACTAGCGGGGGGCGCAATGAGCAGTTCTTC. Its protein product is CASNTGTSGGRNEQFF.

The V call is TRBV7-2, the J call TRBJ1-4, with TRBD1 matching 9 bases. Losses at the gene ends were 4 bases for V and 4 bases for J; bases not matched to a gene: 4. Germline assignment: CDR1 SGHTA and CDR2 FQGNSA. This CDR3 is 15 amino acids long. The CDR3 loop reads CASSSGGQGNEKLFF. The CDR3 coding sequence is TGTGCCAGCAGCTCAGGGGGACAGGGTAATGAAAAACTGTTTTTT.

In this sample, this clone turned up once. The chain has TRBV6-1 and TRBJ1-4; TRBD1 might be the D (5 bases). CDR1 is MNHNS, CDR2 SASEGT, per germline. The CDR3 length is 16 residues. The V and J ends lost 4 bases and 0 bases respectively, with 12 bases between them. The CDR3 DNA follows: TGTGCCAGCAGTGGAACCGAGACAGCAACTAATGAAAAACTGTTTTTT. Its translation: CASSGTETATNEKLFF.

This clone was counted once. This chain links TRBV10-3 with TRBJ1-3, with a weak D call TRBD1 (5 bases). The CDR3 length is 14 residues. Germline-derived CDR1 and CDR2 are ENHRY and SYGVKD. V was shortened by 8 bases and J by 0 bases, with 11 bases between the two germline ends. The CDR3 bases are TGTGCCATCCGGGGGGACTACTCTGGAAACACCATATATTTT. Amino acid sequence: CAIRGDYSGNTIYF.

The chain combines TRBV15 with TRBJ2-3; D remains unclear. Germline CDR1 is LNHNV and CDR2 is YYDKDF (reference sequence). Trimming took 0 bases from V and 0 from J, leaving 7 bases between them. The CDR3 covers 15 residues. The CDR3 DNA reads TGTGCCACCAGCAGAGATAGATATAGCACAGATACGCAGTATTTT. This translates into CATSRDRYSTDTQYF.

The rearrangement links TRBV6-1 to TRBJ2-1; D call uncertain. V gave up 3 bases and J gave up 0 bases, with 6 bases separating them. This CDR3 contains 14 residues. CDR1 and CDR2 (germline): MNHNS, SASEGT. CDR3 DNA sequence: TGTGCCAGCAGTGAGAGGTCCTCCTACAATGAGCAGTTCTTC. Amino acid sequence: CASSERSSYNEQFF.

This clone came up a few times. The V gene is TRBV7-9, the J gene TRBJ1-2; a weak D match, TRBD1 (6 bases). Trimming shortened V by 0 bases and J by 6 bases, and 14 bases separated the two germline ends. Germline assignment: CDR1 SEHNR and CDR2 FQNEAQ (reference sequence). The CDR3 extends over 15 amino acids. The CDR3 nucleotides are TGTGCCAGCAGCTTAGCGATGGACAGCCGTCATGGCTACACCTTC. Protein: CASSLAMDSRHGYTF.

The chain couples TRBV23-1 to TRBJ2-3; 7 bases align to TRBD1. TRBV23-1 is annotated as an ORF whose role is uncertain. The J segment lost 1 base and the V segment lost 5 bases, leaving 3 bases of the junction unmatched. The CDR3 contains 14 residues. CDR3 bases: TGCGCCAGCAGTAGGGACAGACGCACAGATACGCAGTATTTT. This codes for CASSRDRRTDTQYF.

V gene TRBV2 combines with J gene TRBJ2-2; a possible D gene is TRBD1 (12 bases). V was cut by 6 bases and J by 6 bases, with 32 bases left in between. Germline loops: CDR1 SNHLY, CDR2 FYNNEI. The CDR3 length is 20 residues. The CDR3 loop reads CASRPGQGALAGGPPGELFF. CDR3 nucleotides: TGTGCCAGCAGGCCGGGACAGGGGGCTTTAGCGGGAGGGCCGCCCGGGGAGCTGTTTTTT.

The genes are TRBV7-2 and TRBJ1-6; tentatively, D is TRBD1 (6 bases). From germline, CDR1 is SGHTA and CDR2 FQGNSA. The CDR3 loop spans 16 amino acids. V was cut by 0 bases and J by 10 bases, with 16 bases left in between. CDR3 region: CASSLAGGGGLSPLHF. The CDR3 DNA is TGTGCCAGCAGCTTAGCGGGTGGGGGGGGCTTATCACCCCTCCACTTT.

The CDR3 DNA reads TGTGCCAGCAGAGCCGACTCCAATCAGCCCCAGCATTTT. Amino acid sequence: CASRADSNQPQHF. V and J are TRBV12-3 or TRBV12-4 and TRBJ1-5, with D unresolved. Between the trimmed V and J ends, which lost 6 bases and 3 bases, there was a span of 9 bases. The CDR3 contains 13 residues.

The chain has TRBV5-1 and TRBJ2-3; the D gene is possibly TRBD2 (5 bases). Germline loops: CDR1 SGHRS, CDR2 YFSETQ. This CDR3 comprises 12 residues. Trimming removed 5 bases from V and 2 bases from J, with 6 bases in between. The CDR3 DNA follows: TGCGCCAGCAGTCGGGACACAGATACGCAGTATTTT. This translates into CASSRDTDTQYF. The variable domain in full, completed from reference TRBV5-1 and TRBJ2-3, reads KAGVTQTPRYLIKTRGQQVTLSCSPISGHRSVSWYQQTPGQGLQFLFEYFSETQRNKGNFPGRFSGRQFSNSRSEMNVSTLELGDSALYLCASSRDTDTQYFGPGTRLTVL.

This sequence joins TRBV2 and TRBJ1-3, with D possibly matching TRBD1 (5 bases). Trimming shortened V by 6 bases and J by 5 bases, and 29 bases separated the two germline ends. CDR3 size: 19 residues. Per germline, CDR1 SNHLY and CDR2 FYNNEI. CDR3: CASRWLRSGKPSTRNTIYF. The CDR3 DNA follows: TGTGCCAGCAGGTGGCTAAGGTCAGGGAAGCCTTCTACTCGAAACACCATATATTTT.

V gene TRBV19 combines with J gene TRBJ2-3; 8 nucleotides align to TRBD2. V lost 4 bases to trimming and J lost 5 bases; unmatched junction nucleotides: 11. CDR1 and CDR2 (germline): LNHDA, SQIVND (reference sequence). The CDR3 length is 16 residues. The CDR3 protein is CASSRTGPAGGDTQYF. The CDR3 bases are TGTGCCAGTAGTAGAACAGGCCCTGCGGGGGGAGATACGCAGTATTTT. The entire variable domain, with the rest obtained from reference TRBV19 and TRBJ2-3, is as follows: DGGITQSPKYLFRKEGQNVTLSCEQNLNHDAMYWYRQDPGQGLRLIYYSQIVNDFQKGDIAEGYSVSREKKESFPLTVTSAQKNPTAFYLCASSRTGPAGGDTQYFGPGTRLTVL.

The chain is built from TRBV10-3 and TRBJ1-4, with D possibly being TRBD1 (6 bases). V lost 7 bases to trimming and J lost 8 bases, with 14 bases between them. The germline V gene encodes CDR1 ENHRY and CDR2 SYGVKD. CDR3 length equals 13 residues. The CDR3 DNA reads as TGTGCCATCAAAGGACAGTCTGGGGAAAAACTGTTTTTT. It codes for CAIKGQSGEKLFF.

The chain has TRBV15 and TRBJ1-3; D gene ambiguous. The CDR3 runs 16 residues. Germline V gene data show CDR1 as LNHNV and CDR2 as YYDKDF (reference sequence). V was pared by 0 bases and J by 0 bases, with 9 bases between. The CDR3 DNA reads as TGTGCCACCAGCAGAGAGTTCGGGAGCTCTGGAAACACCATATATTTT. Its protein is CATSREFGSSGNTIYF.

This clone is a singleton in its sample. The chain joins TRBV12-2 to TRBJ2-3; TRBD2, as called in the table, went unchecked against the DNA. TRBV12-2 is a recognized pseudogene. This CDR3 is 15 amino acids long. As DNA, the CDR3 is TGTGCAAGTCGCTTAGTCTCGGTCTCCACAGATACGCAGTATTTT. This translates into CASRLVSVSTDTQYF.

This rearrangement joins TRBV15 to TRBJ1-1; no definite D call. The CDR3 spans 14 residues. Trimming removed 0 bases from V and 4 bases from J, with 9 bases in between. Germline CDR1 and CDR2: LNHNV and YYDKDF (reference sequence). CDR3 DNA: TGTGCCACCAGCAGAGAGGGCCGAAGCACTGAAGCTTTCTTT. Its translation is CATSREGRSTEAFF.